This T cell receptor beta chain was identified in a study of T cell responses to AZD1222 COVID-19 vaccine. General study points: At baseline, just a handful of AZD1222 recipients tested seropositive. Repertoire sampling occurred only after the peak T cell response. Donors in the cohort were predominantly white British and more often female, and clonal diversity was possibly underestimated. A rise in Spike-specific TCR breadth and depth followed two AZD1222 doses.

A remark on this clone: What it recognizes is unknown.

Germline-derived CDR1 and CDR2 are MNHEY and SMNVEV (reference sequence). CDR3 size: 14 residues. The V gene lost 8 bases and the J gene lost 2 bases, with 14 bases spanning the gap. The assay was immunoSEQ multiplex PCR, and TCRdb's table has in-frame clones only and misses some. The profile shows 90,000 to 120,000 clones, 75% to 95% of them singletons. This clonotype originated in an adult who received the AZD1222 COVID-19 vaccine. The specimen was peripheral blood, collected 28 days after the second AZD1222 dose. The V gene is TRBV27, the J gene TRBJ2-3; D is possibly TRBD1 or TRBD2 (5 bases each). The chain's CDR3 is CASGQGTHTDTQYF. DNA for the CDR3: TGTGCCAGCGGTCAAGGGACCCACACAGATACGCAGTATTTT.